This T cell receptor beta chain was recorded in a study of T cell repertoires in cytomegalovirus infection (dated by TCRdb to between 2017 and 2020). In terms of the full investigation: Peptide stimulations targeted recently identified HLA-C-restricted CMV epitopes, whose presentation resists viral immunomodulation, together with well-studied HLA-B-restricted epitopes. Donor HLA type was relevant to the analysis, as public TCR beta signatures indicated carriage of CMV infection together with the matching HLA type.

The CDR3 measures 15 amino acids from cysteine to phenylalanine. Only CDR3 DNA remains: 45 bases, in frame from the first base. The junction carries 14 bases between V and J, which are trimmed by 5 bases and 3 bases respectively. Looking up the germline V gene yields CDR1 SGHVS and CDR2 FNYEAQ. This clonotype was found many times. Its specific antigen is unknown. Per-base quality was not reported, and no clone a single base away is much larger than it. What this sample's treatment or condition label stands for: in vitro stimulation with specific CMV peptide epitopes to enrich CMV-specific T cells. Here is what the overall study found, with its caveats: In the ex vivo response, HLA-C-restricted CMV-specific TCR beta clonotypes were dominant, and in two of eight donors the single most frequent clonotype came from this HLA-C-restricted group. Cumulative frequency of public TCR beta family members discriminated carriers of CMV infection plus the relevant HLA type in this cohort and an independent approximately 370-donor cohort.

TCRdb names Illumina HiSeq 1500 as the instrument used. In TCRdb, the public reads were trimmed at Q25 with fastp and aligned with MiXCR, with productive beta chains retained. Rows merge per CDR3 protein into single entries with the most common DNA and genes. This sample is represented by about 770,000 distinct CDR3 sequences; almost 30% of them were singletons. About an eighth of the sample is held by the ten biggest clonotypes. This clonotype originated in a human donor in good health (CMV status not recorded). Some clones in this sample may be carry-over from other donors' samples. The specimen was cultured CD8+ T cells from PBMCs, collected from culture after CMV antigen stimulation. This chain joins TRBV7-6 to TRBJ2-1; the D gene lacks a confident call. The base sequence is TGTGCCAGCAGCGAGGCCGGGCCCGTCTACAATGAGCAGTTCTTC. This yields the protein CASSEAGPVYNEQFF. The full variable domain, with segments outside the CDR3 supplied by the reference TRBV7-6 and TRBJ2-1 proteins, appears as GAGVSQSPRYKVTKRGQDVALRCDPISGHVSLYWYRQALGQGPEFLTYFNYEAQQDKSGLPNDRFSAERPEGSISTLTIQRTEQRDSAMYRCASSEAGPVYNEQFFGPGTRLTVL.